The 13 T cell receptor beta chains below were found in one sample sequenced in a study of response to subunit inactivated influenza vaccine. TCRdb used MiXCR to reprocess the RT-PCR reads, holding one entry per CDR3 protein. The table lists 630,000 or so distinct CDR3 sequences, 15% to 18% of them singletons, with around a tenth in the top ten. Sequenced material: PBMCs from blood, taken roughly 12 days after vaccination. Every receptor here comes from a man aged 45-60 years who received an inactivated influenza vaccine.

This clonotype has only a few counts. V is TRBV7-9 and J is TRBJ2-2; D remains unclear. Germline CDR1 reads SEHNR; CDR2 reads FQNEAQ (reference sequence). The V end was cut by 0 bases, the J end by 7 bases, with 9 bases between. The CDR3 runs to 14 residues. The CDR3 loop is CASSLADFGGELFF. CDR3 coding DNA: TGTGCCAGCAGCTTAGCGGATTTTGGCGGGGAGCTGTTTTTT. The whole variable domain, filled in from reference TRBV7-9 and TRBJ2-2, reads DTGVSQNPRHKITKRGQNVTFRCDPISEHNRLYWYRQTLGQGPEFLTYFQNEAQLEKSRLLSDRFSAERPKGSFSTLEIQRTEQGDSAMYLCASSLADFGGELFFGEGSRLTVL.

This clonotype turned up a few times. The CDR3 DNA is TGTGCCAGCAGCTCTTTGAGAGGGCCTGAAGCTTTCTTT. Encoded protein: CASSSLRGPEAFF. The V and J genes are TRBV7-9 and TRBJ1-1; no reliable D call. This CDR3 comprises 13 residues. Germline lookup yields CDR1 SEHNR and CDR2 FQNEAQ (reference sequence). The V end was cut by 4 bases, the J end by 6 bases, with 12 bases between.

In this sample, this clonotype turned up a few times. This rearrangement joins TRBV5-1 to TRBJ2-7; D possibly corresponds to TRBD2 (5 bases). Per the germline V gene, CDR1 is SGHRS and CDR2 is YFSETQ. Trimming took off 0 bases at V and 4 bases at J, with 14 bases between the two ends. There are 15 residues in the CDR3. In DNA form, the CDR3 reads TGCGCCAGCAGCTTGGACGGAGGATCATTATACGAGCAGTACTTC. Protein product: CASSLDGGSLYEQYF.

In this sample, this clonotype turned up a few times. This sequence joins TRBV5-1 and TRBJ1-2; D gene ambiguous. Germline V gene lookup returns CDR1 SGHRS and CDR2 YFSETQ. The CDR3 sequence is 14 residues long. Trimming took off 4 bases at V and 8 bases at J, with 18 bases between the two ends. Written as DNA, the CDR3 is TGCGCCAGCAGCCTCGCGCCTGGGGAGTACGGCTACACCTTC. Amino acids: CASSLAPGEYGYTF. The full variable domain, rest sourced from reference TRBV5-1 and TRBJ1-2, is KAGVTQTPRYLIKTRGQQVTLSCSPISGHRSVSWYQQTPGQGLQFLFEYFSETQRNKGNFPGRFSGRQFSNSRSEMNVSTLELGDSALYLCASSLAPGEYGYTFGSGTRLTVV.

The chain couples TRBV5-1 to TRBJ2-1; TRBD1 is a possible D gene (5 bases). Germline V gives CDR1 SGHRS, CDR2 YFSETQ. The length of the CDR3 is 15 residues. V shed 1 base and J shed 4 bases, with 12 bases lying between them. DNA for the CDR3: TGCGCCAGCAGCTTGTCAGGGTCGAATTACAATGAGCAGTTCTTC. Encoded protein: CASSLSGSNYNEQFF. The whole variable domain, filled in from reference TRBV5-1 and TRBJ2-1, reads KAGVTQTPRYLIKTRGQQVTLSCSPISGHRSVSWYQQTPGQGLQFLFEYFSETQRNKGNFPGRFSGRQFSNSRSEMNVSTLELGDSALYLCASSLSGSNYNEQFFGPGTRLTVL.

This chain uses TRBV20-1 with TRBJ1-2, with TRBD1 identical over 8 bases. Germline V gene sequence: CDR1 DFQATT, CDR2 SNEGSKA (reference sequence). This CDR3 has 16 amino acids. V dropped 3 bases and J dropped 3; count of bases not matched to a gene: 12. In DNA form, the CDR3 reads TGCAGTGCTAGTGGGAGGGCAGGGGGCTTGGACTATGGCTACACCTTC. Its translation: CSASGRAGGLDYGYTF.

CDR3 amino acids: CASSERQGSNYGYTF. The CDR3, as DNA: TGTGCCAGCAGTGAGCGGCAGGGGTCTAACTATGGCTACACCTTC. This chain uses TRBV2 with TRBJ1-2; a weak D match, TRBD1 (6 bases). With 3 bases removed from V and 0 bases from J, the gap between germline ends came to 11 bases. CDR3 size: 15 residues. The germline V gene encodes CDR1 SNHLY and CDR2 FYNNEI.

This clonotype was observed a few times. V usage is TRBV6-5 and J usage is TRBJ2-7, with 7 bases aligning to TRBD1. The V segment lost 2 bases and the J segment 1 base; nucleotides outside the gene matches: 2. The CDR3 runs to 14 residues. Per germline, CDR1 MNHEY and CDR2 SVGAGI. As DNA, the CDR3 is TGTGCCAGCAGTTACGGCAGGGGGTCCTACGAGCAGTACTTC. Translation gives CASSYGRGSYEQYF.

This clonotype came up many times. The rearrangement uses TRBV5-1 and TRBJ1-2, with 8 bases aligning to TRBD1. The J segment lost 1 base and the V segment lost 4 bases, leaving 6 bases of the junction unmatched. The germline V gene encodes CDR1 SGHRS and CDR2 YFSETQ. CDR3 length: 15 residues. The CDR3 loop is CASSLRTGNNYGYTF. The CDR3 coding sequence is TGCGCCAGCAGCCTACGGACAGGGAATAACTATGGCTACACCTTC.

This clonotype was observed many times. CDR3 nucleotides: TGTGCCAGCAGTGGCGGACAGAGCAATCAGCCCCAGCATTTT. Residues: CASSGGQSNQPQHF. V is TRBV12-3 or TRBV12-4 and J is TRBJ1-5, with D possibly matching TRBD1 (6 bases). V was clipped by 5 bases and J by 1 base, with 9 bases between them. The CDR3 covers 14 residues.

This clonotype was seen just once. The chain couples TRBV29-1 to TRBJ2-1, with 11 bases matching TRBD1. The CDR3 is 13 amino acids. Germline values: CDR1 SQVTM, CDR2 ANQGSEA. Germline trimming cut 7 bases from V and 9 bases from J; bases unmatched to any gene: 8. CDR3 in amino acids: CSAGQGVRTEQFF. CDR3 bases: TGCAGCGCGGGACAGGGGGTTCGGACTGAGCAGTTCTTC.

This chain links TRBV20-1 with TRBJ1-2; TRBD1 matches 7 bases. Unmatched junction bases numbered 7, after V lost 6 bases and J lost 6 bases. The germline V gene encodes CDR1 DFQATT and CDR2 SNEGSKA (reference sequence). This CDR3 comprises 12 residues. This CDR3 reads CSADDRDNGYTF. The CDR3 bases are TGCAGTGCGGACGACAGGGATAATGGCTACACCTTC.

The chain employs TRBV7-6 and TRBJ2-1, with 7 bases matching TRBD1. The CDR3 extends over 14 amino acids. The J segment lost 3 bases and the V segment lost 5 bases, leaving 4 bases of the junction unmatched. Germline CDR1 reads SGHVS; CDR2 reads FNYEAQ. CDR3 in amino acids: CASSVQGHYNEQFF. In DNA, the CDR3 is TGTGCCAGCAGCGTACAGGGGCACTACAATGAGCAGTTCTTC.